Listed below are T cell receptor beta chains from one sample, sequenced in a study of T-cell memory formation after mild COVID-19. MiXCR, applied by TCRdb to the 5' RACE reads, yields one record per CDR3 protein. The sample lists roughly 610,000 distinct CDR3 sequences, roughly 17% seen once, with roughly 8% in the top ten. Sequencing used PBMCs or a T cell subset sorted from them (not recorded which). These receptors came from an adult woman who had mild COVID-19 (a few samples of this study predate the infection). Cell type and time point are not known. The CDR3 runs from the conserved cysteine through the conserved F or W. Each record gives: J gene, clone size, D gene, V gene, CDR3 protein, CDR3 DNA. A D gene is named only where the DNA matches it firmly. The listing skips clone size in some rows; elsewhere it reads once, few, many or a size class.

J: TRBJ2-7
size: NA
D: NA
V: TRBV4-3
CDR3: CASSQERPNPYEQYF
DNA: TGCGCCAGCAGCCAAGAACGACCTAACCCCTACGAGCAGTACTTC

J: TRBJ2-1
size: few
D: NA
V: TRBV18
CDR3: CATLEGMSSYNEQFF
DNA: TGTGCCACTCTGGAGGGGATGAGCTCCTACAATGAGCAGTTCTTC

J: TRBJ2-7
size: few
D: TRBD1
V: TRBV7-8
CDR3: CASSLDRGYAYEQYF
DNA: TGTGCCAGCAGCCTAGACAGGGGGTATGCCTACGAGCAGTACTTC

J: TRBJ2-7
size: NA
D: NA
V: TRBV18
CDR3: CASSLGRDTEQYF
DNA: TGTGCCAGCTCACTCGGCCGGGACACCGAGCAGTACTTC

J: TRBJ2-7
size: NA
D: NA
V: TRBV5-1
CDR3: CATPKGGGVTYEQYF
DNA: TGCGCCACTCCGAAGGGAGGCGGGGTCACCTACGAGCAGTACTTC

J: TRBJ2-1
size: few
D: NA
V: TRBV7-9
CDR3: CASSLGTSNEQFF
DNA: TGTGCCAGCAGCTTGGGGACGAGCAATGAGCAGTTCTTC

J: TRBJ1-1
size: many
D: NA
V: TRBV7-9
CDR3: CASSLMAEAFF
DNA: TGTGCCAGCAGCTTAATGGCTGAAGCTTTCTTT

J: TRBJ2-1
size: NA
D: NA
V: TRBV11-1
CDR3: CASSLTRVINNEQFF
DNA: TGTGCCAGCAGCTTAACCAGGGTTATAAACAATGAGCAGTTCTTC

J: TRBJ2-1
size: NA
D: TRBD2
V: TRBV7-2
CDR3: CASSLELATEQFF
DNA: TGTGCCAGCAGCTTAGAACTAGCGACTGAGCAGTTCTTC

J: TRBJ2-7
size: NA
D: NA
V: TRBV7-6
CDR3: CASSLGGGGTYEQYF
DNA: TGTGCCAGCAGCTTAGGCGGGGGCGGAACCTACGAGCAGTACTTC

J: TRBJ2-7
size: few
D: NA
V: TRBV7-2
CDR3: CASSLAVGETGAYEQYF
DNA: TGTGCCAGCAGCTTAGCGGTGGGGGAGACGGGGGCCTACGAGCAGTACTTC

J: TRBJ2-5
size: NA
D: NA
V: TRBV12-3/TRBV12-4
CDR3: CASSFVQGSLQETQYF
DNA: TGTGCCAGCAGTTTCGTTCAGGGGAGTCTCCAAGAGACCCAGTACTTC

J: TRBJ2-2
size: NA
D: TRBD1
V: TRBV5-4
CDR3: CASSTDRGWSGELFF
DNA: TGTGCCAGCAGCACGGACAGGGGATGGTCCGGGGAGCTGTTTTTT

J: TRBJ1-5
size: few
D: NA
V: TRBV12-3/TRBV12-4
CDR3: CASSDQALSNQPQHF
DNA: TGTGCCAGCAGTGATCAAGCCCTTAGCAATCAGCCCCAGCATTTT

J: TRBJ2-1
size: many
D: NA
V: TRBV12-3/TRBV12-4
CDR3: CASSSGGYNEQFF
DNA: TGCGCCAGCAGCTCCGGGGGATACAATGAGCAGTTCTTC

J: TRBJ2-6
size: few
D: TRBD1
V: TRBV5-1
CDR3: CASRQGATGANVLTF
DNA: TGCGCCAGCCGACAGGGGGCCACTGGGGCCAACGTCCTGACTTTC

J: TRBJ2-3
size: NA
D: NA
V: TRBV7-3
CDR3: CASSASHRADTQYF
DNA: TGTGCCAGCAGCGCGTCTCACAGGGCAGATACGCAGTATTTT

J: TRBJ2-1
size: NA
D: NA
V: TRBV20-1
CDR3: CSARVESVDSLAGIPYNEQFF
DNA: TGCAGTGCTAGAGTTGAGAGTGTTGACTCCCTGGCAGGGATTCCCTACAATGAGCAGTTCTTC

J: TRBJ2-3
size: NA
D: TRBD2
V: TRBV6-1
CDR3: CASSLSSGGPDTQYF
DNA: TGTGCCAGCAGTCTTAGTAGCGGGGGCCCAGATACGCAGTATTTT

J: TRBJ2-5
size: few
D: TRBD1
V: TRBV7-3
CDR3: CASSLGAWDSQETQYF
DNA: TGTGCCAGCAGCTTAGGGGCCTGGGACAGCCAAGAGACCCAGTACTTC

J: TRBJ2-7
size: few
D: TRBD1
V: TRBV19
CDR3: CASSVQGALNEQYF
DNA: TGTGCCAGTAGCGTACAGGGGGCTTTAAACGAGCAGTACTTC

J: TRBJ2-7
size: NA
D: NA
V: TRBV27
CDR3: CASSGQGRLYEQYF
DNA: TGTGCCAGCAGTGGGCAGGGTCGCCTCTACGAGCAGTACTTC

J: TRBJ1-2
size: NA
D: TRBD1
V: TRBV30
CDR3: CAWSLGQGAREGTF
DNA: TGTGCCTGGAGTTTGGGACAGGGGGCGCGGGAGGGCACCTTC

J: TRBJ2-6
size: few
D: TRBD1
V: TRBV5-1
CDR3: CASSSTGTRHSGANVLTF
DNA: TGCGCCAGCAGCTCGACAGGGACCCGCCACTCTGGGGCCAACGTCCTGACTTTC

J: TRBJ1-2
size: NA
D: NA
V: TRBV12-3/TRBV12-4
CDR3: CASSLAGVGYTF
DNA: TGTGCCAGCAGTTTAGCAGGGGTTGGCTACACCTTC

J: TRBJ2-2
size: NA
D: NA
V: TRBV30
CDR3: CAWSAIRVGELFF
DNA: TGTGCCTGGAGTGCAATCCGAGTCGGGGAGCTGTTTTTT

J: TRBJ2-1
size: few
D: TRBD2
V: TRBV4-1
CDR3: CASSAERLAPDNEQFF
DNA: TGCGCCAGCAGCGCCGAGAGACTAGCGCCTGACAATGAGCAGTTCTTC